This T cell receptor (beta chain) was documented in a study of beta chain features in type 1 diabetes. A single count supports this clone. Its antigen is undetermined. Every isolated RNA sample was fully reverse transcribed, so sequencing captured expressed TCRB transcripts. Clones were sequenced by immunoSEQ multiplex PCR, and TCRdb holds only the in-frame ones, with some missing. The sample holds 860,000 or so clones, around a sixth seen once. The V gene's germline CDR1 is MNHNY and CDR2 SVGAGI (reference sequence). CDR3 length: 14 amino acids. Trimming removed 4 bases from V and 9 bases from J, with 18 bases in between. Study-level findings and limits: Insertions at VDJ junctions were less frequent in type 1 diabetes patients. These patients also deleted more nucleotides at the same junctions. Shortening of TCRB CDR3s, moderate but significant, appeared in all four CD4+ subsets of Type 1 diabetes patients.

Material for sequencing was naive CD4+ T cells from blood. The V call is TRBV6-6, the J call TRBJ1-2, with a tentative D call TRBD1 (6 bases). The sequence was collected from a woman younger than 30 in good health. Here the CDR3 DNA reads TGTGCCAGCAGTTTGGTTTACAGGGAAGAGAGCTACACCTTC. Translating it yields CASSLVYREESYTF.